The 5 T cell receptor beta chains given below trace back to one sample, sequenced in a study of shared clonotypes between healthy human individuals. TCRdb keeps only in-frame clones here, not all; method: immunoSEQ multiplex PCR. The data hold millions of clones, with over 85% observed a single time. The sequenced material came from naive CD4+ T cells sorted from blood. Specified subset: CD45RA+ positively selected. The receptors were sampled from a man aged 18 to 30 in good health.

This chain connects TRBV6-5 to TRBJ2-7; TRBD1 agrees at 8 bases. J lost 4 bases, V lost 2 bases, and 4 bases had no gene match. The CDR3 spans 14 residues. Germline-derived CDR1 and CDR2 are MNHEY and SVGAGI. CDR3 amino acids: CASSYRDRIYEQYF. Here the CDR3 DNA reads TGTGCCAGCAGTTACCGGGACAGGATATACGAGCAGTACTTC.

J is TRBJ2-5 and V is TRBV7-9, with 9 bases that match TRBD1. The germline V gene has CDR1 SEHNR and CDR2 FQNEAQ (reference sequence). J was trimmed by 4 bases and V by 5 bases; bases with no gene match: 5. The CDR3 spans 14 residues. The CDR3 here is CASSLMTGGETQYF. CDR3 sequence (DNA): TGTGCCAGCAGCCTTATGACAGGGGGAGAGACCCAGTACTTC.

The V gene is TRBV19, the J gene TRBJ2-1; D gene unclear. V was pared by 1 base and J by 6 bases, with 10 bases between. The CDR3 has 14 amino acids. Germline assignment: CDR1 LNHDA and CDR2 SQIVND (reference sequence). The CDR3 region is CASSIAKMGNEQFF. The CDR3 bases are TGTGCCAGTAGTATAGCCAAGATGGGCAATGAGCAGTTCTTC.

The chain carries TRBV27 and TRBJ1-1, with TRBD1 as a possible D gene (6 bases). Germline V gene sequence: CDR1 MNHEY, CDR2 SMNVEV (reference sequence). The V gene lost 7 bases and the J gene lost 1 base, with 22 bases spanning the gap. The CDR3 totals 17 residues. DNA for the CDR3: TGTGCCAGCACTCGCGAGGGGGGAGGAGTGGGGAACACTGAAGCTTTCTTT. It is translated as CASTREGGGVGNTEAFF.

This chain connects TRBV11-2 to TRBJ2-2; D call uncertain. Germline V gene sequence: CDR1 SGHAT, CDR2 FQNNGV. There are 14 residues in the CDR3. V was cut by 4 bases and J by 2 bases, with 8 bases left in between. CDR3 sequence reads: CASSSLKNTGELFF. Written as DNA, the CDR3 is TGTGCCAGCAGCTCCCTTAAAAACACCGGGGAGCTGTTTTTT.